The 8 T cell receptor beta chains below were found in one sample sequenced in a study of T-cell reconstitution after alpha-beta-depleted transplantation in children (dated by TCRdb to 2015 to 2016). What the treatment or condition label conveys for this sample: allogeneic hematopoietic cell transplantation with graft depleted of TCRalphabeta T cells and CD19 B cells. Libraries were prepared through PCR. Sequencing was performed on an Illumina HiSeq 2500. Molecular barcoding was employed in the preparation of TCR libraries, with unique molecular identifiers being used to normalize TCRbeta repertoire quantification. TCRdb reprocessed the public reads (quality trimming at Q25 with fastp, clone calling with MiXCR) and kept in-frame beta chains. Under each unique CDR3 protein, matching rows form one entry showing the most common genes and DNA. In this sample the table shows hundreds of thousands of distinct CDR3 sequences, over 10% of which occur a single time. The ten largest clonotypes hold around 0.76% of the sample.

The sample in question was PBMCs, obtained before TCRalphabeta/CD19-depleted stem cell transplant. The origin of the receptors is a girl under 10 years old with congenital amegakaryocytic thrombocytopenia, due to receive a stem cell transplant.

This clonotype was recorded many times. The V gene is TRBV12-3 or TRBV12-4, the J gene TRBJ2-2; no definite D call. Trimming took 9 bases from V and 1 from J, leaving 15 bases between them. This CDR3 has 15 residues. CDR3 nucleotides: TGTGCCAGTCACCGGTGGGCGGAGAACACCGGGGAGCTGTTTTTT. Residues: CASHRWAENTGELFF.

On this clonotype itself: A clone one base away is much larger, so this may be a read error. The rearrangement uses TRBV28 and TRBJ2-1; D ambiguous. The germline V gene has CDR1 MDHEN and CDR2 SYDVKM. Between the trimmed V and J ends, which lost 3 bases and 5 bases, there was a span of 11 bases. This CDR3 comprises 14 residues. CDR3: CASSFPPANNEQFF. The CDR3 DNA reads as TGTGCCAGCAGTTTTCCCCCGGCCAACAATGAGCAGTTCTTC.

CDR3 nucleotides: TGTGCCAGCAGCTTATCCCATCCCGGGAGAGACGAGCAGTACTTC. Its translation: CASSLSHPGRDEQYF. The V gene is TRBV7-9, the J gene TRBJ2-7, with a weak D call TRBD2 (6 bases). Germline V CDR1 and CDR2: SEHNR, FQNEAQ (reference sequence). The CDR3 length is 15 residues. Trimming took off 2 bases at V and 5 bases at J, with 16 bases between the two ends.

This clonotype was counted many times. The chain recombines TRBV29-1 with TRBJ1-2; D may be TRBD1 (6 bases). V lost 7 bases and J lost 1, with 19 bases in between. CDR3 length equals 15 residues. Germline lookup yields CDR1 SQVTM and CDR2 ANQGSEA. The CDR3 protein is CSGYVPGQLNYGYTF. CDR3 bases: TGCAGCGGATACGTTCCGGGACAACTTAACTATGGCTACACCTTC. Full variable domain (missing parts from reference TRBV29-1 and TRBJ1-2): SAVISQKPSRDICQRGTSLTIQCQVDSQVTMMFWYRQQPGQSLTLIATANQGSEATYESGFVIDKFPISRPNLTFSTLTVSNMSPEDSSIYLCSGYVPGQLNYGYTFGSGTRLTVV.

In this sample, this clonotype turned up a few times. The V call is TRBV27, the J call TRBJ2-1; either TRBD1 or TRBD2 may fit D (6 bases each). V was clipped by 7 bases and J by 5 bases, with 15 bases between them. The CDR3 totals 14 residues. CDR1 is MNHEY, CDR2 SMNVEV, per germline (reference sequence). The CDR3 DNA reads as TGTGCCAGCACCTGGGGGGACATTAACAATGAGCAGTTCTTC. Amino acid sequence: CASTWGDINNEQFF.

This rearrangement joins TRBV7-2 to TRBJ2-7, with TRBD2 matching over 7 bases. This CDR3 is 15 amino acids long. Germline V lookup: CDR1 SGHTA, CDR2 FQGNSA. J lost 3 bases, V lost 5 bases, and 10 bases had no gene match. CDR3 in DNA: TGTGCCAGCAGCGAGACGAAGGGACTAAGCTACGAGCAGTACTTC. This gives the protein CASSETKGLSYEQYF. Filled out from reference TRBV7-2 and TRBJ2-7, the complete variable domain reads GAGVSQSPSNKVTEKGKDVELRCDPISGHTALYWYRQSLGQGLEFLIYFQGNSAPDKSGLPSDRFSAERTGGSVSTLTIQRTQQEDSAVYLCASSETKGLSYEQYFGPGTRLTVT.

This clonotype was seen more than once but under ten times. The CDR3 bases are TGCGCCAGCAGCTTGAGGGGGAGCAGGCCTGACTATGGCTACACCTTC. Its translation: CASSLRGSRPDYGYTF. This chain links TRBV5-1 with TRBJ1-2; tentatively, D is TRBD1 (6 bases). This CDR3 comprises 16 residues. Germline V lookup: CDR1 SGHRS, CDR2 YFSETQ. Trimming removed 1 base at V and 3 bases at J, with 16 bases between.

This clonotype was observed a few times. The chain uses TRBV5-5 and TRBJ2-3; D gene ambiguous. This CDR3 comprises 14 residues. Trimming cost V 3 bases and J 4 bases, with 12 bases left between them. Germline V gene data show CDR1 as SGHKS and CDR2 as YYEKEE (reference sequence). Written as DNA, the CDR3 is TGTGCCAGCAGCTGGACCCTGGGTGCAGATACGCAGTATTTT. Protein: CASSWTLGADTQYF.